One sample yielded the 17 T cell receptor beta chains listed below, sequenced in a study of response to subunit inactivated influenza vaccine. TCRdb re-called the RT-PCR reads with MiXCR, one entry per CDR3 protein. Of about 170,000 distinct CDR3 sequences listed, 10% to 15% are singletons. This same sample was also part of a study on T cells expressing NK-cell markers. That study adds: 5'RACE template switching with UMIs produced the TCR beta cDNA.

This material consisted of CD8+ T cells sorted from PBMCs, taken 11 to 12 days after vaccination. These receptors were taken from a man aged 50 or older who received an inactivated influenza vaccine.

The table lists this clonotype with a few counts. The V and J genes are TRBV7-9 and TRBJ1-4; D gene uncertain. CDR1 and CDR2 (germline): SEHNR, FQNEAQ (reference sequence). Trimming shortened V by 6 bases and J by 0 bases, and 14 bases separated the two germline ends. The CDR3 extends over 16 amino acids. The CDR3 DNA reads TGTGCCAGCAGGGCCATCGGTCGGACAACTAATGAAAAACTGTTTTTT. It codes for CASRAIGRTTNEKLFF.

Many counts were recorded for this clonotype. This chain links TRBV11-1 with TRBJ2-7; no reliable D call. This CDR3 is 13 amino acids long. The germline CDR1 and CDR2 sequences are SGHAT and FQDESV (reference sequence). Trimming took off 0 bases at V and 2 bases at J, with 5 bases between the two ends. CDR3 in amino acids: CASSLARTYEQYF. The CDR3 region has the DNA TGTGCCAGCAGCTTAGCGAGGACCTACGAGCAGTACTTC.

A few counts support this clonotype. This chain uses TRBV5-1 with TRBJ2-1; D gene uncertain. From germline, CDR1 is SGHRS and CDR2 YFSETQ. This CDR3 has 13 amino acids. Between the trimmed V and J ends, which lost 2 bases and 5 bases, there was a span of 8 bases. CDR3 sequence (DNA): TGCGCCAGCAGCTTCCCGGACCACAATGAGCAGTTCTTC. Amino acids: CASSFPDHNEQFF.

The CDR3 bases are TGTGCCAGCAGGGACGGTCTAGCGGGACTCGATGAGCAGTTCTTC. Translation gives CASRDGLAGLDEQFF. J is TRBJ2-1 and V is TRBV4-2; 9 positions match TRBD2. CDR1 and CDR2 from the germline V gene are LGHNA and YNFKEQ. The CDR3 length is 15 residues. Losses at the gene ends were 6 bases for V and 8 bases for J; bases not matched to a gene: 11.

Here the CDR3 DNA reads TGTGCCAGCAGCCGACGGGAAGCTTTCTTT. Protein product: CASSRREAFF. V usage is TRBV7-2 and J usage is TRBJ1-1; no reliable D call. V shed 5 bases and J shed 8 bases, with 6 bases lying between them. This CDR3 is 10 amino acids long. Germline lookup yields CDR1 SGHTA and CDR2 FQGNSA.

This clonotype was seen more than once but under ten times. The chain combines TRBV12-3 or TRBV12-4 with TRBJ1-4, with no clear D. V gave up 5 bases and J gave up 0 bases, with 10 bases separating them. This CDR3 contains 15 residues. CDR3: CASSERESTNEKLFF. The CDR3 nucleotides read TGTGCCAGCAGTGAACGGGAGTCAACTAATGAAAAACTGTTTTTT.

This chain connects TRBV9 to TRBJ2-7, with a weak D call TRBD1 (5 bases). Trimming left V 4 bases short and J 5 bases short, with 13 bases between. This CDR3 spans 13 amino acids. Germline CDR1 is SGDLS and CDR2 is YYNGEE. The CDR3 nucleotides are TGTGCCAGCAGCCCACCAGGGTGGAACGAGCAGTACTTC. Translating it yields CASSPPGWNEQYF.

V usage is TRBV3-1 and J usage is TRBJ2-5, with D possibly matching TRBD2 (6 bases). V dropped 2 bases and J dropped 2 bases, with 12 bases sitting between them. The CDR3 has 15 residues. Germline V gene sequence: CDR1 LGHDT, CDR2 YNNKEL (reference sequence). CDR3 bases: TGTGCCAGCAGCCAAATCGGGGGAAATCAAGAGACCCAGTACTTC. Translation gives CASSQIGGNQETQYF.

This clonotype was counted a few times. The DNA for the CDR3 is TGCGCCAGCAGCCAAGGTAGTTCGACAGGGGAGCTGTTTTTT. It encodes CASSQGSSTGELFF. V and J are TRBV4-3 and TRBJ2-2, with no clear D. The V gene lost 1 base and the J gene lost 8 bases, with 11 bases spanning the gap. The CDR3 covers 14 residues. Germline CDR1 is LGHNA and CDR2 is YSLEER.

This clonotype has at least ten counts. The V call is TRBV11-1, the J call TRBJ2-1, with TRBD2 matching 13 bases. With 5 bases clipped from V and 9 bases from J, the junction kept 16 bases outside the gene matches. The CDR3 runs 18 residues. CDR1 SGHAT and CDR2 FQDESV come from the germline V gene (reference sequence). The CDR3, as DNA: TGTGCCAGCAGCCCCCCAACTAGCGGGAGGGCCGCAGGCGGTGAGCAGTTCTTC. This translates into CASSPPTSGRAAGGEQFF.

The chain employs TRBV4-2 and TRBJ2-1; D uncertain. This CDR3 contains 16 residues. Trimming pared 1 base from V and 0 bases from J, leaving 10 bases between. CDR1 is LGHNA and CDR2 is YNFKEQ in the germline V gene. The CDR3 coding sequence is TGTGCCAGCAGCCAAGGCTTGACGAACTCCTACAATGAGCAGTTCTTC. Protein product: CASSQGLTNSYNEQFF.

The table lists this clonotype with a few counts. The chain's CDR3 is CASSLPTGRNEQYF. CDR3 coding DNA: TGTGCCAGCAGTTTGCCCACAGGGCGGAACGAGCAGTACTTC. The chain combines TRBV6-5 with TRBJ2-7, with a tentative D call TRBD1 (6 bases). Germline assignment: CDR1 MNHEY and CDR2 SVGAGI. This CDR3 has 14 residues. V was shortened by 4 bases and J by 5 bases, with 15 bases between the two germline ends.

The chain recombines TRBV10-3 with TRBJ1-5; D is perhaps TRBD1 (6 bases). CDR1 is ENHRY and CDR2 is SYGVKD in the germline V gene. Trimming removed 10 bases from V and 3 bases from J, with 16 bases in between. This CDR3 is built from 14 residues. CDR3 residues: CATEAGAHNQPQHF. The CDR3, as DNA: TGTGCCACCGAGGCAGGGGCTCACAATCAGCCCCAGCATTTT.

This clonotype was found a few times. Here the CDR3 reads CASSLAGVPNYGYTF. The CDR3 coding sequence is TGCGCCAGCAGCTTGGCCGGGGTTCCTAACTATGGCTACACCTTC. The chain carries TRBV5-1 and TRBJ1-2; D unclear. V lost 0 bases, J lost 0 bases, and 9 bases lay in between. The length of the CDR3 is 15 residues. Germline V gene data show CDR1 as SGHRS and CDR2 as YFSETQ. Supplemented by reference TRBV5-1 and TRBJ1-2, the full variable domain reads KAGVTQTPRYLIKTRGQQVTLSCSPISGHRSVSWYQQTPGQGLQFLFEYFSETQRNKGNFPGRFSGRQFSNSRSEMNVSTLELGDSALYLCASSLAGVPNYGYTFGSGTRLTVV.

The rearrangement joins TRBV7-6 to TRBJ2-7, with D perhaps TRBD1 (6 bases). V was cut by 4 bases and J by 4 bases, with 11 bases left in between. Germline loops: CDR1 SGHVS, CDR2 FNYEAQ. CDR3 size: 13 residues. The CDR3 sequence is CASSSLDRYEQYF. The CDR3, as DNA: TGTGCCAGCAGCTCATTGGACAGATACGAGCAGTACTTC.

The CDR3 bases are TGTGCCAGCAGTCAGCTTCCGGGGTGGTCTGAGCAGTTCTTC. It is translated as CASSQLPGWSEQFF. The chain couples TRBV28 to TRBJ2-1; perhaps TRBD2 as D (5 bases). V shed 5 bases and J shed 9 bases, with 17 bases lying between them. The CDR3 is 14 amino acids. CDR1 is MDHEN, CDR2 SYDVKM, per germline.

This clonotype was picked up a small number of times. The rearrangement links TRBV13 to TRBJ1-1; a weak D match, TRBD1 (6 bases). The CDR3 runs to 18 residues. V was pared by 0 bases and J by 0 bases, with 17 bases between. Germline V gene lookup returns CDR1 PRHDT and CDR2 FYEKMQ (reference sequence). The CDR3 region has the DNA TGTGCCAGCAGCTTAGGATTCGAAACCACAGGGATGAACACTGAAGCTTTCTTT. Translating it yields CASSLGFETTGMNTEAFF.